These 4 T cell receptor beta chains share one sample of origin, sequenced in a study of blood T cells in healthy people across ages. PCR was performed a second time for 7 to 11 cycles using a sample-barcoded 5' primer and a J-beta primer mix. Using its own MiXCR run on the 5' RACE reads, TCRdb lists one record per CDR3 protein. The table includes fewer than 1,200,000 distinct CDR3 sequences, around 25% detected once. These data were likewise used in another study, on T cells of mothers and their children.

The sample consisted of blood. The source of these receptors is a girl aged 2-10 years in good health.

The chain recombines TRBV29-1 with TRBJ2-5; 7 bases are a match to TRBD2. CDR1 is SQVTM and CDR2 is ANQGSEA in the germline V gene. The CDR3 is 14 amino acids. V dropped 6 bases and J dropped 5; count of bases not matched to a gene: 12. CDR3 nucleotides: TGCAGCGTCCAAGGGCCAGCCGGGGGGGAGACCCAGTACTTC. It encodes CSVQGPAGGETQYF.

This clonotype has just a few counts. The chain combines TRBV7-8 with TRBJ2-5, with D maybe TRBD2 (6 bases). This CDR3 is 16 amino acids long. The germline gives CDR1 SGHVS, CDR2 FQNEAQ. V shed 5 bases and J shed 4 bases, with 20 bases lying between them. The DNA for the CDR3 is TGTGCCAGCAGCCCACCGGACCCATTAGCGGCAGAGACCCAGTACTTC. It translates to CASSPPDPLAAETQYF.

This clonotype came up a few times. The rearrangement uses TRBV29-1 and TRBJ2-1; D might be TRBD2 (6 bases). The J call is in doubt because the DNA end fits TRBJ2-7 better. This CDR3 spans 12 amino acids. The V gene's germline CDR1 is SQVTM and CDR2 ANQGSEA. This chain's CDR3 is CSVRRGPYEQYF. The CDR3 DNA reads TGCAGCGTGAGGAGGGGCCCCTACGAGCAGTACTTC.

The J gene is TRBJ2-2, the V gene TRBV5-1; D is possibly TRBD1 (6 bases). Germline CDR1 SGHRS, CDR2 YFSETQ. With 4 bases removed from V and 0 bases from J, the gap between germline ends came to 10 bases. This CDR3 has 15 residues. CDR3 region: CASSRGQTNTGELFF. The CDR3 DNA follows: TGCGCCAGCAGCCGGGGACAAACGAACACCGGGGAGCTGTTTTTT.